This T cell receptor beta chain was sequenced in a study of T cells in Graves' hyperthyroidism and ophthalmopathy. From RNA transcripts, TCR beta CDR3 regions were amplified. The primer set for the first-round RT-PCR of the TCR CDR3 was HTBI. Each CDR3 protein gets one entry after TCRdb re-called the multiplex PCR reads with MiXCR. Of approximately 700,000 distinct CDR3 sequences listed, 15% to 20% were seen once; the top ten hold approximately 8%. The CDR3 loop spans 13 amino acids. Germline CDR1 is SEHNR and CDR2 is FQNEAQ (reference sequence). V shed 7 bases and J 10 bases; nucleotides not matched to a gene: 10.

The material sequenced was blood. The receptor's source is a man younger than 35 with Graves' hyperthyroidism. V and J are TRBV7-9 and TRBJ1-1; 9 nucleotides match TRBD1. The CDR3 bases are TGTGCCAGCACCAATTTACAGGGGGCTGGAGCTTTCTTT. Protein product: CASTNLQGAGAFF.